Below, 5 T cell receptor beta chains from the same sample are listed, as sequenced in a study of control samples from healthy donors and cancer patients. Sequencing used immunoSEQ multiplex PCR; TCRdb keeps in-frame clones, though not all of them. The sample shows 150,000 or so clones, 88% of them seen only once. Material for sequencing was blood. These TCRs come from a woman aged 25 to 45 in good health.

The V gene is TRBV28, the J gene TRBJ1-2; possibly TRBD1 for D (6 bases). The V gene's germline CDR1 is MDHEN and CDR2 SYDVKM. The CDR3 totals 14 residues. V was pared by 6 bases and J by 3 bases, with 14 bases between. The CDR3 here is CASSHRVLDYGYTF. CDR3 nucleotide sequence: TGTGCCAGCAGCCACAGGGTCTTAGACTATGGCTACACCTTC.

This chain links TRBV27 with TRBJ1-6; D perhaps matches TRBD1 (5 bases). Germline assignment: CDR1 MNHEY and CDR2 SMNVEV (reference sequence). The CDR3 length is 12 residues. V lost 7 bases and J lost 10, with 11 bases in between. CDR3: CASTQGRSPLHF. In DNA form, the CDR3 reads TGTGCCAGCACCCAGGGTAGATCACCCCTCCACTTT.

Note on this clone: The junction differs from germline at one of its ends, possibly a read error. The J gene is TRBJ2-5, the V gene TRBV30; tentative D call: TRBD2 (7 bases). The V gene's germline CDR1 is GTSNPN and CDR2 SVGIG (reference sequence). CDR3 size: 12 residues. The CDR3 nucleotides are TGTGCCGGGAGGGGGGTTAGAGAGACCCAGTACTTC. The encoded protein is CAGRGVRETQYF.

This sequence joins TRBV27 and TRBJ1-2; D is unclear. V was pared by 8 bases and J by 6 bases, with 22 bases between. Germline CDR1 and CDR2: MNHEY and SMNVEV (reference sequence). CDR3 length: 15 residues. The CDR3 is CASSPLRGGKDGYTF. CDR3 sequence (DNA): TGTGCCAGCTCCCCTCTCCGGGGAGGGAAGGATGGCTACACCTTC.

The chain has TRBV5-5 and TRBJ1-5; D not certain. CDR3 length: 15 residues. V was cut by 2 bases and J by 2 bases, with 11 bases left in between. CDR1 is SGHKS, CDR2 YYEKEE, per germline (reference sequence). CDR3 amino acids: CASSLGWVGNQPQHF. The CDR3 DNA is TGTGCCAGCAGCTTAGGATGGGTGGGCAATCAGCCCCAGCATTTT.